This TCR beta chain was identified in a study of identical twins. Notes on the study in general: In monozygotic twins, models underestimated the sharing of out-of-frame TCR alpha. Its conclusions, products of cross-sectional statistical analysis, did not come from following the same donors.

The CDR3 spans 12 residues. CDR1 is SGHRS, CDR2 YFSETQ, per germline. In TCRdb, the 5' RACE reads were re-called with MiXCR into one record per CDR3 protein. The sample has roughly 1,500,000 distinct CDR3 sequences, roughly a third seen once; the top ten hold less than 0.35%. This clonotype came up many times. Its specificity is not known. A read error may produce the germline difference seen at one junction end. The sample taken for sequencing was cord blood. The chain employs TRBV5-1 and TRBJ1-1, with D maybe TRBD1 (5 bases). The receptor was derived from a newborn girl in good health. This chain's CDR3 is CASSQGSTEAFF. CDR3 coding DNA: TGTGCCAGCAGCCAGGGAAGCACTGAAGCTTTCTTT.